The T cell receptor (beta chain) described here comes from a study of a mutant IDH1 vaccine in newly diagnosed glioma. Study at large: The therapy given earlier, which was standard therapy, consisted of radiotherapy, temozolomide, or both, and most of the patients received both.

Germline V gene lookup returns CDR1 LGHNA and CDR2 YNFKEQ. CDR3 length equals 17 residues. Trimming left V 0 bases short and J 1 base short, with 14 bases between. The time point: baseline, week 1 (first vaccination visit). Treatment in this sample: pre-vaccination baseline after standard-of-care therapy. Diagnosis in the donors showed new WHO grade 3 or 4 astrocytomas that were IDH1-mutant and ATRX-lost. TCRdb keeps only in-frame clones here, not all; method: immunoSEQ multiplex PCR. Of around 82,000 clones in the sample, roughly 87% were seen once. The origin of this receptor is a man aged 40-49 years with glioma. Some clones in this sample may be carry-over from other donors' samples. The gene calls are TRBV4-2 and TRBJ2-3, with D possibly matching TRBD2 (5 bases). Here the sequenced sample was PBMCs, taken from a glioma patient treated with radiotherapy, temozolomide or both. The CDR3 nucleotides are TGTGCCAGCAGCCAAGATTCGGTGAGGACTGGCACAGATACGCAGTATTTT. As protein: CASSQDSVRTGTDTQYF.